This T cell receptor (beta chain) came from a study of OX40 agonist ivuxolimab in advanced cancers. Turning to the study itself: Ivuxolimab, an antibody acting as an agonist of OX40 (CD134), was used to treat patients.

V trimming: 1 base; J trimming: 5 bases; junction bases outside the gene matches: 4. Germline assignment: CDR1 LNHDA and CDR2 SQIVND (reference sequence). The CDR3 length is 16 residues. Study results and limitations: Partial responders at 0.1-3.0 mg/kg showed near-lowest clonal expansion.

Exclusion applied to patients with autoimmune disease history or systemic immunosuppression. The repertoire was sequenced with immunoSEQ multiplex PCR; TCRdb's copy has only in-frame clones and lacks some. The sample has tens of thousands of clones; around 90% are singletons. With respect to this clone: Antigen: not known.

This chain links TRBV19 with TRBJ2-2, with 10 bases fitting TRBD2. The sequence was collected from an adult with an advanced solid tumor such as melanoma, head and neck, liver or kidney cancer. The starting material was CD4+ or CD8+ T cells sorted from blood, obtained in a trial of the OX40 agonist ivuxolimab. The DNA of the CDR3 is TGTGCCAGTAGTATAGGGCTAGCGGGAGATACCGGGGAGCTGTTTTTT. This encodes CASSIGLAGDTGELFF.